The TCR beta chain under discussion was sequenced for a study of T cells in Graves' hyperthyroidism and ophthalmopathy (dated by TCRdb to about 2019). Concerning the study at large: A discovery cohort of about a hundred patients, roughly 45 with Graves' ophthalmopathy and about 60 with stable Graves' hyperthyroidism, was used to find distinguishing TCR V-J signatures. After blood sampling, hyperthyroidism patients were treated with methimazole at a starting dose of 30 mg daily, and ophthalmopathy patients were treated with high-dose intravenous methylprednisolone. An independent validation cohort of fewer than 20 hyperthyroidism patients and about 16 patients who later progressed to ophthalmopathy tested prospective prediction of ophthalmopathy. In addition, the study compared T-cell repertoires in thyroid tissue and in blood from roughly six Graves' hyperthyroidism patients. According to the paper, TCR Vbeta CDR3 sequencing was carried out on over 130 peripheral blood samples, which came from 40 to 45 ophthalmopathy, approximately 72 hyperthyroidism and 17 progressor patients. The approximately 100 discovery patients were randomly split 7:3 into training and test sets.

This clonotype was counted ten times or more. Its binding antigen is unknown. No base-level quality is on record; no much larger clone is a single base apart. Results the study describes overall, beyond this receptor: Sample size was not statistically predetermined, and blinding of investigators to group allocation was not performed. Ophthalmopathy was separated from stable hyperthyroidism by a 13 V-J signature model, with about 88% sensitivity and approximately 84% specificity obtained in cross-validation and 80%/75% obtained in testing. Blood samples also contained most of the expanded thyroid clonotypes (frequency above 0.001), which suggests that blood repertoires may reflect thyroid immune responses. In validation, the model predicted progression to ophthalmopathy with around 71% sensitivity and less than 80% specificity, a median of around six months before onset.

The study excluded patients with uncontrolled infections, other autoimmune diseases, pregnancy or lactation. Diagnoses were established on the basis of clinical symptoms, serum thyroxine and TRAb, thyroid ultrasound, and orbital computed tomography. Total RNA was extracted using Trizol reagent, and RNA quality was assessed on an Agilent 2100 Bioanalyzer. The TCR beta CDR3 regions were amplified from RNA transcripts. The first round of RT-PCR for the TCR CDR3 was performed with the HTBI primer set and the Qiagen OneStep RT-PCR kit. The libraries were constructed in a second round of multiplex PCR and then size-selected and purified. Paired-end sequencing of the libraries was performed with 100 bp reads on an Illumina HiSeq2000. Concerning the study's data processing: SOAPnuke was used to process the raw data, throwing out any read that contained adapters or uncalled bases, had a mean Phred below 15, or lacked an exact constant-primer or identifier match. COPE v1.2.5 was used to merge high-quality paired reads, and clonotypes were defined as unique nucleotide sequences. MiTCR v1.1 was used to align clonotypes to the IMGT TRBV, TRBD and TRBJ reference segments. Analysis was restricted to V-J combinations with a frequency above 0.0001, which covered about 99% of repertoires. The TCS score was defined as the ratio of F50 (clonal expansion) to E x V (chaos), calculated using BLOSUM62-based TCRdist between CDR3 peptides within each V-J. Welch's t-statistics and random forest reduced several hundred V-J features to 13, which were used in a naive Bayes classifier (R e1071). The similarity between thyroid and blood repertoires was quantified using the Morisita-Horn index. TCRdb itself trimmed the public reads at Q25 with fastp, ran MiXCR and retained productive beta chains. Rows merge per CDR3 protein into single entries with the most common DNA and genes. The V and J calls and clone size are TCRdb's, not the authors'. The sample table holds 500,000 to 600,000 distinct CDR3 sequences, of which 46% were seen once. Of the sample, 15% to 20% is held by the ten largest clones.

The germline V gene (reference sequence) specifies DFQATT as CDR1 and SNEGSKA as CDR2. Trimming costs V 5 bases and J 7 bases, and their ends lie 18 bases apart. From the cysteine through the phenylalanine, the CDR3 covers 13 amino acids. Here the CDR3 DNA is all that survives: 39 bases in frame from base 1. This TCR derives from an adult woman with Graves' disease, either hyperthyroidism or ophthalmopathy (not recorded which). Sequencing was done on a sample of peripheral blood or thyroid tissue (not recorded which). The chain links TRBV20-1 with TRBJ2-7; a tentative D match to TRBD2 spans 6 bases. This receptor has the CDR3 CSAGRESAGEQYF. The DNA is TGCAGTGCTGGCCGGGAGTCTGCGGGGGAGCAGTACTTC.